This TCR beta chain was observed in a study of blood T cell repertoires in COVID-19. In germline, CDR1 is MDHEN, CDR2 SYDVKM. J gave up 1 base and V 2 bases, and 8 bases lay outside the gene matches. The CDR3 sequence is 18 residues long. Assay used: immunoSEQ multiplex PCR; TCRdb lists only in-frame clones, some missing. The sample carries 250,000 to 300,000 clones, around 83% recorded once. The V gene is TRBV28, the J gene TRBJ2-4; the match to TRBD2 covers 10 bases. The sequenced sample was peripheral blood. This clonotype was obtained from a man at least 80 years old with acute or convalescent COVID-19. The CDR3 reads CASSLGSGRPGAKNIQYF. CDR3 coding DNA: TGTGCCAGCAGTTTAGGTAGCGGGAGGCCTGGGGCCAAAAACATTCAGTACTTC.